The sequence of this T cell receptor (beta chain) was determined in a study of monozygotic twins with inflammatory bowel disease (dated by TCRdb to the late 2010s). Study-level background: The full study comprised some 30 monozygotic twin pairs: nine German pairs (four IBD-concordant, five IBD-discordant) and 19 IBD-discordant Danish pairs. Each individual had, on average, about 151 000 unique TCRalpha sequences and 181 000 unique TCRbeta sequences available for analysis. The search for disease-associated traits relied mainly on comparing IBD patients with their genetically identical healthy co-twins within discordant pairs. The paper's findings and limits, for the study overall: Because patients were on differing immunosuppressive treatments, the repertoires may have picked up extra background noise and inter-individual variability. IBD patients had lower TCRbeta repertoire diversity, measured by the inverse Simpson index, than their healthy co-twins. No single strong signal or clonotype linked to IBD turned up in the results, so the idea that one exists was not supported. Compared with healthy twins, IBD patients had fewer clonotypes in common with other individuals, a difference most pronounced in patients showing signs of disease activity. Distinction between different T cell subtypes could not be achieved in the analysis. Concordant and discordant twins showed no difference in repertoire similarity, possibly because of limited statistical power.

The library was made by 5' RACE. Each TCR library was prepared from about 3.5 ug of total RNA. For each sample, cDNA synthesis was carried out in eight separate reactions using SMARTScribe reverse transcriptase. Unique molecular identifiers containing a 6-nucleotide sample barcode were introduced through template switching during cDNA synthesis. TCRalpha and TCRbeta cDNA was amplified by two nested PCRs of around 15 and 9 cycles, with bead purification after each PCR. Before amplification, the cDNA was treated with uracil DNA-glycosylase and purified using the QIAquick PCR purification kit. In the second PCR, Illumina TruSeq-compatible adapters and sample-specific barcodes were added. TapeStation and Qubit were used to check library quality and concentration, and 4.5 to 6.5 ng of each library was pooled. Sequencing of the pooled libraries was done on an Illumina HiSeq2500 single-index Rapid Run using custom sequencing primers and 2 x 100 bp reads. In the authors' own workflow: PCR and sequencing errors were corrected by UMI-based consensus assembly using MiGEC version 1.2.6. MiXCR version 2.1.1 was used to carry out V(D)J alignment, clonotype assembly and CDR3 extraction. To normalise gene usage, clonotype sharing and MAIT/NKT TCR abundance, the analysis used the top 1000, 10 000 and 20 000 clonotypes per sample. After downsampling to 27 000 UMIs, diversity was calculated as the inverse Simpson index using the vegan R package. Statistical testing used paired Mann-Whitney U tests on the discordant twin pairs and applied Benjamini-Hochberg correction for multiple testing. Reads reprocessed by TCRdb are summarized as one entry per CDR3 protein sequence, and DNA is absent. What appears here as the V and J calls and clone size reflects TCRdb's work, not the paper's. The sample's clone listing holds around 40,000 distinct CDR3 sequences. The top ten constitute 5% to 6% of the sample.

From each donor, a roughly 2.5 ml peripheral blood sample was collected into PAXgene tubes and stored at -80 degrees C. Total RNA was isolated from whole blood with the PAXgene blood miRNA kit on an automated QIAcube, without T cell sorting. Peripheral blood from monozygotic twin pairs concordant or discordant for inflammatory bowel disease was subjected to deep TCRalpha and TCRbeta repertoire profiling with unique molecular barcoding. Smoking habits were recorded for all twin pairs, and each individual was classified as a current, former or never smoker. Its CDR3 holds 12 amino acids, cysteine through phenylalanine. DNA for this receptor is not on file. The germline V gene yields SGHRS for CDR1 and YFSETQ for CDR2. With respect to this clonotype: Its antigen is currently not known.

Specimen: blood. This receptor chain uses TRBV5-1 and TRBJ2-7; the TRBD2 assignment by TCRdb is unverifiable without DNA. The sequence was collected from a human donor with ulcerative colitis or Crohn's disease, or a healthy co-twin of an affected twin (not recorded which). The CDR3 loop reads CASRLAEDEQYF.